This T cell receptor (beta chain) was captured by sequencing in a study of T cells in Graves' hyperthyroidism and ophthalmopathy. Authors of the study amplified TCR beta CDR3 regions from RNA transcripts. RT-PCR in the first round (using the HTBI primer set) targeted the TCR CDR3. Using its own MiXCR run on the multiplex PCR reads, TCRdb lists one record per CDR3 protein. In the table there are roughly 500,000 distinct CDR3 sequences, roughly a quarter of which are singletons. Germline CDR1 and CDR2: WSHSY and SAAADI. The CDR3 is made up of 14 amino acids. Trimming shortened V by 5 bases and J by 5 bases, and 15 bases separated the two germline ends.

Sample: blood. The receptor was derived from a young woman with Graves' ophthalmopathy. The chain couples TRBV10-2 to TRBJ1-1, with a weak D call TRBD1 (6 bases). CDR3 in DNA: TGCGCCAGCAGTCGAGCGCAGGGGATAACTGAAGCTTTCTTT. Translation gives CASSRAQGITEAFF.